Listed below are T cell receptor beta chains from one sample, sequenced in a study of blood T cell repertoires in COVID-19. Assay used: immunoSEQ multiplex PCR; TCRdb lists only in-frame clones, some missing. The sample contains approximately 300,000 clones, roughly 90% of which appear only once. The sequencing input was PBMCs or T cells enriched from blood (not recorded which). These receptors were collected from a young woman who had been exposed to COVID-19. Each CDR3 is given with its conserved first and last residue.

CASSQADGSRTLDEQYF	TRBV4-2
CASSVNQFRGYEQYF	TRBV3-1/TRBV3-2
CASTPQRESEQYF	TRBV28
CSAGLETQYF	TRBV20-1
CASLRRLDNEQFF	TRBV27
CSVQDRARETQYF	TRBV29-1
CASSETSGQGGEKLFF	TRBV5-1
CASSLPWAGKNSYEQYF	TRBV7-6
CASSFGGGTEAFF	TRBV13
CASTPNSNYGYTF	TRBV7-9
CASSETPGAEKLFF	TRBV2
CASSTSGGNEQFF	TRBV18
CASSSGTVLRELFF	TRBV27
CASSLDSYPYGYTF	TRBV7-9
CASSYGTGNYEQYF	TRBV6-5
CASSLFWSSQGSTDTQYF	TRBV5-4
CASSPAGWEQYF	TRBV18
CASSQTDMGLAGANEQFF	TRBV4-1
CSPRPPGLHNSPLHF	TRBV29-1
CASSPPGALNYGYTF	TRBV6-5
CASSVLAGDTYNEQFF	TRBV9
CASSRTTYRVSGNTIYF	TRBV7-2
CASSLFSQGRNTEAFF	TRBV7-8
CASSQSDRAPLHF	TRBV4-3
CASSLAPSSGGIDTQYF	TRBV5-1
CASSLTNGQGKTEAFF	TRBV7-9
CASSPNPRGAHNEQFF	TRBV4-3
CASSSHFGTDYSNQPQHF	TRBV6-2/TRBV6-3